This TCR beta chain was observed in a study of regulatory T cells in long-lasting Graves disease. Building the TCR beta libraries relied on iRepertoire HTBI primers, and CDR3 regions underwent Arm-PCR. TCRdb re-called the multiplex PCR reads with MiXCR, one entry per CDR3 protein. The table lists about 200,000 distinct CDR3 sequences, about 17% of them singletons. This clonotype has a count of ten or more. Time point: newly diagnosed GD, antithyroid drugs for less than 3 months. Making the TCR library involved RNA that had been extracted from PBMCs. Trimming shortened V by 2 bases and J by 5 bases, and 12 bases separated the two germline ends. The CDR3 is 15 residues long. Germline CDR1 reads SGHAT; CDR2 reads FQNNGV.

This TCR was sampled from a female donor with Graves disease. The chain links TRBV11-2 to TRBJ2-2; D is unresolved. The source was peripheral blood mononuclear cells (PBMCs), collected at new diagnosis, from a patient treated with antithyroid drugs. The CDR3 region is CASSLFDVKTGELFF. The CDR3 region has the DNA TGTGCCAGCAGCTTATTTGATGTGAAGACCGGGGAGCTGTTTTTT.